What follows is one T cell receptor (beta chain) and its context. Participants were aged roughly 18 to 89 years, lived in over 20 US areas, and enrolled virtually. Cohort allocation depended upon clinical history that participants reported. Germline values: CDR1 SQVTM, CDR2 ANQGSEA. This CDR3 has 12 residues. The V end was cut by 4 bases, the J end by 8 bases, with 14 bases between. Using immunoSEQ multiplex PCR, the repertoire was profiled, and TCRdb retains in-frame clones only, with some absent. This table holds approximately 210,000 clones, approximately 83% found once. The data stem from a study of blood T cell repertoires in COVID-19. Turning to the study itself: Donors in the United States, Italy and Spain gave samples during acute or convalescent COVID-19.

The source is a woman aged 55-70 years who had recovered from COVID-19. The sequenced sample was PBMCs or T cells enriched from blood (not recorded which). The chain recombines TRBV29-1 with TRBJ1-1; a weak D match, TRBD1 (5 bases). The CDR3, as DNA: TGCAGCGTTGGGTCAGGGTTTGGCGAAGCTTTCTTT. This translates into CSVGSGFGEAFF.